These T cell receptor beta chains were read from a single sample in a study of blood T cell repertoires in COVID-19. Assay: immunoSEQ multiplex PCR; the TCRdb copy retains only in-frame clones and omits some. The sample contains approximately 37,000 clones, roughly 89% of which appear only once. The specimen sequenced was peripheral blood. The receptors were gathered from a man aged 45 to 65 with active COVID-19. The CDR3 runs from the conserved cysteine through the conserved F or W. The D gene is left open where the match is weak. Size values are once, few and many counts, or a class for expanded clones, and some rows have none.

clone_size,j_call,v_call,d_call,cdr3_aa,cdr3_nt
NA,TRBJ2-1,TRBV7-8,TRBD2,CASSFGATSGSYNEQFF,TGTGCCAGCAGCTTCGGGGCGACTAGCGGGAGCTACAATGAGCAGTTCTTC
NA,TRBJ2-5,TRBV4-1,TRBD2,CASSQDFLAGEETQYF,TGCGCCAGCAGCCAAGATTTCCTAGCGGGAGAAGAGACCCAGTACTTC
NA,TRBJ1-5,TRBV27,NA,CASSFRGASNQPQHF,TGTGCCAGCAGTTTCAGGGGTGCCAGCAATCAGCCCCAGCATTTT
NA,TRBJ2-1,TRBV3-1/TRBV3-2,TRBD2,CASSQYGTSPHNEQFF,TGTGCCAGCAGCCAATACGGGACTAGTCCCCACAATGAGCAGTTCTTC
NA,TRBJ2-1,TRBV5-6,NA,CASSLERSSYNEQFF,TGTGCCAGCAGCTTAGAGCGGAGCTCCTACAATGAGCAGTTCTTC
NA,TRBJ2-5,TRBV30,NA,CAWTPGVKSEETQYF,TGTGCCTGGACACCCGGGGTGAAGTCTGAAGAGACCCAGTACTTC
NA,TRBJ1-2,TRBV19,TRBD1,CASSIPPGRTGPYYGYTF,TGTGCCAGTAGTATACCCCCCGGAAGGACAGGGCCCTACTATGGCTACACCTTC
NA,TRBJ2-3,TRBV30,NA,CAWNRRRSGTQYF,TGTGCCTGGAACCGGAGGCGTAGTGGTACGCAGTATTTT
NA,TRBJ1-1,TRBV7-5,NA,CARSLGVEDTEAFF,TGTGCCAGAAGCTTAGGGGTTGAGGACACTGAAGCTTTCTTT
NA,TRBJ2-7,TRBV7-8,NA,CASSLESNAGEQYF,TGTGCCAGCAGCTTAGAGTCTAACGCGGGCGAGCAGTACTTC
NA,TRBJ1-2,TRBV3-1/TRBV3-2,NA,CASSQPGRYGYTF,TGTGCCAGCAGCCAGCCAGGGAGGTATGGCTACACCTTC
NA,TRBJ2-2,TRBV7-2,TRBD2,CASILAGGTGELFF,TGTGCCAGCATCCTAGCGGGAGGCACCGGGGAGCTGTTTTTT
NA,TRBJ2-5,TRBV5-5,TRBD2,CASSLGLAGEGEETQYF,TGTGCCAGCAGCTTGGGTCTAGCGGGAGAGGGGGAAGAGACCCAGTACTTC
NA,TRBJ2-7,TRBV10-1,TRBD2,CASSDPTSGVYEQYF,TGCGCCAGCAGTGACCCGACTAGCGGGGTCTACGAGCAGTACTTC
NA,TRBJ2-5,TRBV28,TRBD2,CASSYSGPLGSQYF,TGTGCCAGCAGTTATAGCGGGCCTCTGGGGTCCCAGTACTTC
NA,TRBJ1-1,TRBV5-1,NA,CASSWRGGTEAFF,TGCGCCAGCTCCTGGCGAGGGGGCACTGAAGCTTTCTTT
NA,TRBJ2-7,TRBV20-1,NA,CSARLKEVQYF,TGCAGTGCTAGACTCAAGGAGGTTCAGTACTTC
NA,TRBJ1-2,TRBV6-2/TRBV6-3,NA,CASSYSLGGYTF,TGTGCCAGCAGTTACTCGCTCGGGGGCTACACCTTC
NA,TRBJ1-1,TRBV4-1,NA,CASSPRGDGMNTEAFF,TGCGCCAGCAGCCCCCGGGGGGACGGAATGAACACTGAAGCTTTCTTT
NA,TRBJ2-2,TRBV30,TRBD2,CAQGGLAGAVGTGELFF,TGTGCCCAGGGGGGACTAGCGGGAGCCGTCGGCACCGGGGAGCTGTTTTTT
NA,TRBJ2-7,TRBV4-3,TRBD1,CASSHGGQGATYEQYF,TGCGCCAGCAGCCATGGCGGACAGGGGGCTACCTACGAGCAGTACTTC
NA,TRBJ1-5,TRBV4-1,TRBD1,CASSQPTGTGIQPQHF,TGCGCCAGCAGCCAACCTACCGGGACAGGGATTCAGCCCCAGCATTTT
NA,TRBJ1-1,TRBV5-1,NA,CASSLGSGVTEAFF,TGCGCCAGCAGCTTGGGGTCAGGGGTCACTGAAGCTTTCTTT
once,TRBJ2-5,TRBV2,NA,CASTLVPTETQYF,TGTGCCAGCACACTAGTCCCCACGGAGACCCAGTACTTC
once,TRBJ2-7,TRBV28,TRBD1,CASSSGTGSYEQYF,TGTGCCAGCAGTTCCGGGACAGGGTCCTACGAGCAGTACTTC
NA,TRBJ2-1,TRBV4-2,TRBD2,CASSQAGGGYEQFF,TGTGCCAGCAGCCAAGCGGGAGGGGGATATGAGCAGTTCTTC
NA,TRBJ1-2,TRBV12-3/TRBV12-4,NA,CASSFGSYGYTF,TGTGCCAGCAGTTTCGGGTCCTATGGCTACACCTTC
NA,TRBJ2-1,TRBV20-1,NA,CSARFDNEQFF,TGCAGTGCTAGATTCGACAATGAGCAGTTCTTC
NA,TRBJ1-2,TRBV11-1,TRBD1,CASSFGPGQAYGYTF,TGTGCCAGCAGCTTTGGCCCGGGACAGGCCTATGGCTACACCTTC
NA,TRBJ2-7,TRBV11-1,NA,CASRRAGGSLGEQYF,TGTGCCAGCAGGCGCGCTGGGGGCAGTCTGGGGGAGCAGTACTTC
NA,TRBJ2-5,TRBV24-1,TRBD2,CATSDGTSGRETQYF,TGTGCCACCAGTGATGGGACTAGCGGGAGGGAGACCCAGTACTTC
once,TRBJ2-7,TRBV5-1,TRBD1,CASSFDRGREQYF,TGCGCCAGCAGCTTTGACAGGGGAAGGGAGCAGTACTTC
NA,TRBJ2-7,TRBV11-3,NA,CASSLEGHYEQYF,TGTGCCAGCAGCTTAGAAGGACACTACGAGCAGTACTTC
once,TRBJ1-5,TRBV28,NA,CASSFSHSMPQHF,TGTGCCAGCAGTTTTAGTCACAGCATGCCCCAGCATTTT
NA,TRBJ2-1,TRBV5-1,NA,CASSSNSYNEQFF,TGCGCCAGCAGCTCCAATTCCTACAATGAGCAGTTCTTC
NA,TRBJ2-1,TRBV21-1,NA,CASSKVGDRGRDEQFF,TGTGCCAGCAGCAAAGTAGGCGATAGGGGCCGGGATGAGCAGTTCTTC
NA,TRBJ2-1,TRBV3-1/TRBV3-2,TRBD2,CASSQEVLQREAAFNEQFF,TGTGCCAGCAGCCAAGAAGTGCTGCAGCGGGAGGCCGCATTTAATGAGCAGTTCTTC
NA,TRBJ1-5,TRBV2,NA,CASSFGAFNQPQHF,TGTGCCAGCAGTTTTGGGGCCTTTAATCAGCCCCAGCATTTT
once,TRBJ1-4,TRBV10-3,TRBD1,CAISGDRENEKLFF,TGTGCCATCAGTGGGGACAGGGAAAATGAAAAACTGTTTTTT
NA,TRBJ2-2,TRBV6-7,TRBD1,CASSYSGTGDIGELFF,TGTGCCAGCAGTTACTCCGGGACAGGGGATATCGGGGAGCTGTTTTTT
NA,TRBJ2-1,TRBV21-1,NA,CASSRPSSGMTYNEQFF,TGTGCCAGCAGCAGGCCTTCTAGCGGGATGACCTACAATGAGCAGTTCTTC
NA,TRBJ2-3,TRBV3-1/TRBV3-2,TRBD2,CASSPTSHTQYF,TGTGCCAGCAGCCCGACTAGCCATACGCAGTATTTT
NA,TRBJ1-6,TRBV5-1,NA,CASSLVGTGNNSPLHF,TGCGCCAGCAGCTTGGTTGGCACAGGGAATAATTCACCCCTCCACTTT
NA,TRBJ1-4,TRBV28,TRBD1,CASSRDRGLAEKLFF,TGTGCCAGCAGCCGAGACAGGGGGCTTGCTGAAAAACTGTTTTTT
NA,TRBJ1-1,TRBV27,TRBD1,CASSQGAGGEAFF,TGTGCCAGCAGCCAGGGGGCTGGGGGTGAAGCTTTCTTT
NA,TRBJ2-7,TRBV6-2/TRBV6-3,TRBD2,CASSYYSGTFYEQYF,TGTGCCAGCAGTTACTATAGCGGGACTTTCTACGAGCAGTACTTC
NA,TRBJ2-7,TRBV29-1,TRBD2,CSVEASGREASYEQYF,TGCAGCGTTGAAGCTAGCGGGAGAGAGGCATCCTACGAGCAGTACTTC
NA,TRBJ2-7,TRBV2,TRBD1,CASSDRADEQYF,TGTGCCAGCAGCGACAGGGCGGACGAGCAGTACTTC